Listed below are T cell receptor beta chains from one sample, sequenced in a study of blood T cell repertoires in COVID-19. Data came from immunoSEQ multiplex PCR; TCRdb stores just in-frame clones and leaves some out. The sample records about 73,000 clones, approximately 92% being singletons. Sequencing input: peripheral blood. Receptor source: a man older than 75 with acute or convalescent COVID-19. Both conserved end residues are part of each CDR3. Each record gives: V gene, clone size, D gene, J gene, CDR3 DNA, CDR3 protein. D genes are given only for firm matches. Clone size is shown for a subset of rows, as once, few, many or a class of expanded clone.

V gene: TRBV6-5
clone size: -
D gene: -
J gene: TRBJ1-6
CDR3 DNA: TGTGCCAGCAGCAGGACAGAATTTAATTCACCCCTCCACTTT
CDR3 protein: CASSRTEFNSPLHF

V gene: TRBV7-9
clone size: once
D gene: TRBD2
J gene: TRBJ2-7
CDR3 DNA: TGTGCCAGCAGCCGACTAGCGGGAACCTCCTACGAGCAGTACTTC
CDR3 protein: CASSRLAGTSYEQYF

V gene: TRBV18
clone size: -
D gene: -
J gene: TRBJ1-1
CDR3 DNA: TGTGCCAGCTCCAGGGAGGGGCCTGGGACTGAAGCTTTCTTT
CDR3 protein: CASSREGPGTEAFF

V gene: TRBV5-6
clone size: -
D gene: -
J gene: TRBJ1-2
CDR3 DNA: TGTGCCAGCAGCTTGGCCGGGTTCGGCTACACCTTC
CDR3 protein: CASSLAGFGYTF

V gene: TRBV2
clone size: -
D gene: TRBD1
J gene: TRBJ1-4
CDR3 DNA: TGTGCCAGCAGTGAATCAGGGGGCGCGTTTACTAATGAAAAACTGTTTTTT
CDR3 protein: CASSESGGAFTNEKLFF

V gene: TRBV11-2
clone size: -
D gene: -
J gene: TRBJ1-1
CDR3 DNA: TGTGCCAGCAGCTTAAGGTCCCGGATAGCGGCTTTCTTT
CDR3 protein: CASSLRSRIAAFF

V gene: TRBV3-1/TRBV3-2
clone size: -
D gene: TRBD1
J gene: TRBJ2-7
CDR3 DNA: TGTGCCAGCAGCCAAGGTCCGGGACAGGGGCGCGAGCAGTACTTC
CDR3 protein: CASSQGPGQGREQYF

V gene: TRBV27
clone size: -
D gene: -
J gene: TRBJ1-1
CDR3 DNA: TGTGCCAGCAGTTCCATCGACGGGAGTGAAGCTTTCTTT
CDR3 protein: CASSSIDGSEAFF

V gene: TRBV5-4
clone size: -
D gene: TRBD2
J gene: TRBJ2-1
CDR3 DNA: TGTGCCAGCAGCCCCCAGAGAGCGGGGTCTTACAATGAGCAGTTCTTC
CDR3 protein: CASSPQRAGSYNEQFF

V gene: TRBV18
clone size: -
D gene: -
J gene: TRBJ1-2
CDR3 DNA: TGTGCCAGCTCACCCCTGGACAGTGGGTATGGCTACACCTTC
CDR3 protein: CASSPLDSGYGYTF

V gene: TRBV30
clone size: -
D gene: -
J gene: TRBJ1-3
CDR3 DNA: TGTGCCTGGGGCCTTCGGGTCTCTGGAAACACCATATATTTT
CDR3 protein: CAWGLRVSGNTIYF

V gene: TRBV5-1
clone size: -
D gene: -
J gene: TRBJ1-3
CDR3 DNA: TGCGCCAGCAGCTTGCAGCCGGAGTCGGTGGGAAACACCATATATTTT
CDR3 protein: CASSLQPESVGNTIYF

V gene: TRBV7-3
clone size: once
D gene: TRBD2
J gene: TRBJ2-3
CDR3 DNA: TGTGCCAGCAGCTTAAATAGCGGGAGATCAGATACGCAGTATTTT
CDR3 protein: CASSLNSGRSDTQYF

V gene: TRBV2
clone size: -
D gene: TRBD1
J gene: TRBJ1-5
CDR3 DNA: TGTGCCAGCAGTGAAGAGGGGACAGGGGGACAGCCCCAGCATTTT
CDR3 protein: CASSEEGTGGQPQHF

V gene: TRBV5-4
clone size: -
D gene: -
J gene: TRBJ2-2
CDR3 DNA: TGTGCCAGCAGCTTTGTAGATACCGGGGAGCTGTTTTTT
CDR3 protein: CASSFVDTGELFF

V gene: TRBV11-2
clone size: -
D gene: TRBD2
J gene: TRBJ2-5
CDR3 DNA: TGTGCCAGCAGCTCGTCCGGACTAGCGGGGGGGCCGCAGACCCAGTACTTC
CDR3 protein: CASSSSGLAGGPQTQYF

V gene: TRBV3-1/TRBV3-2
clone size: -
D gene: TRBD1
J gene: TRBJ1-4
CDR3 DNA: TGTGCCAGCAGCCAAGGCATAGGACAGGGAGGAGGAAAACTGTTTTTT
CDR3 protein: CASSQGIGQGGGKLFF

V gene: TRBV18
clone size: -
D gene: -
J gene: TRBJ2-3
CDR3 DNA: TGTGCCAGCTCACCACCGGCCCGCACAGATACGCAGTATTTT
CDR3 protein: CASSPPARTDTQYF

V gene: TRBV30
clone size: -
D gene: TRBD2
J gene: TRBJ2-1
CDR3 DNA: TGTGCCTGGGTCGGACTAGCGGGGGGCAGCGATGAGCAGTTCTTC
CDR3 protein: CAWVGLAGGSDEQFF

V gene: TRBV21-1
clone size: few
D gene: -
J gene: TRBJ2-5
CDR3 DNA: TGTGCGCCGGGATCTAAAGAGACCCAGTACTTC
CDR3 protein: CAPGSKETQYF

V gene: TRBV28
clone size: -
D gene: -
J gene: TRBJ1-4
CDR3 DNA: TGTGCCAGCAGTTCCGGTACAACTAATGAAAAACTGTTTTTT
CDR3 protein: CASSSGTTNEKLFF

V gene: TRBV11-3
clone size: -
D gene: -
J gene: TRBJ1-2
CDR3 DNA: TGTGCCAGCAGCCGAGGGGGAACTAGTACTAACTATGGCTACACCTTC
CDR3 protein: CASSRGGTSTNYGYTF

V gene: TRBV3-1/TRBV3-2
clone size: once
D gene: TRBD1
J gene: TRBJ1-5
CDR3 DNA: TGTGCCAGCAGCCTCGGACAGGGGGGTCAGCCCCAGCATTTT
CDR3 protein: CASSLGQGGQPQHF

V gene: TRBV5-1
clone size: -
D gene: TRBD1
J gene: TRBJ2-1
CDR3 DNA: TGCGCCAGCAGCTTGAACAGGGGGTCCTACAATGAGCAGTTCTTC
CDR3 protein: CASSLNRGSYNEQFF

V gene: TRBV27
clone size: -
D gene: -
J gene: TRBJ2-1
CDR3 DNA: TGTGCCAGCAGTCCTCTTGAAGGAGGTGAGCAGTTCTTC
CDR3 protein: CASSPLEGGEQFF

V gene: TRBV6-5
clone size: once
D gene: -
J gene: TRBJ2-5
CDR3 DNA: TGTGCCAGCAGCCACGGCGAGGGATCGGTTGAGACCCAGTACTTC
CDR3 protein: CASSHGEGSVETQYF

V gene: TRBV14
clone size: -
D gene: TRBD1
J gene: TRBJ1-2
CDR3 DNA: TGTGCCAGCAGCCCAGACAGGGTTGGTGGCTACACCTTC
CDR3 protein: CASSPDRVGGYTF

V gene: TRBV5-6
clone size: -
D gene: -
J gene: TRBJ1-2
CDR3 DNA: TGTGCCAGCAGCTTGGATTTGGGAGGCGATGGCTACACCTTC
CDR3 protein: CASSLDLGGDGYTF

V gene: TRBV30
clone size: -
D gene: TRBD1
J gene: TRBJ1-1
CDR3 DNA: TGTGCCCGTACAGGGGCGATGAACACTGAAGCTTTCTTT
CDR3 protein: CARTGAMNTEAFF

V gene: TRBV25-1
clone size: -
D gene: -
J gene: TRBJ2-5
CDR3 DNA: TGTGCCAGCAGCGGGAACCAAGAGACCCAGTACTTC
CDR3 protein: CASSGNQETQYF

V gene: TRBV11-2
clone size: -
D gene: TRBD2
J gene: TRBJ2-1
CDR3 DNA: TGTGCCAGCAGCACAAATCTAGCGGGGCCGATGGGTGAGCAGTTCTTC
CDR3 protein: CASSTNLAGPMGEQFF

V gene: TRBV5-1
clone size: once
D gene: -
J gene: TRBJ2-4
CDR3 DNA: TGCGCCAGCAGCCCCCGGGACTCAGGTGACATTCAGTACTTC
CDR3 protein: CASSPRDSGDIQYF

V gene: TRBV28
clone size: -
D gene: TRBD1
J gene: TRBJ2-7
CDR3 DNA: TGTGCCAGCAGCTTACAGGGGAGCTCCTACGAGCAGTACTTC
CDR3 protein: CASSLQGSSYEQYF

V gene: TRBV7-6
clone size: -
D gene: -
J gene: TRBJ2-6
CDR3 DNA: TGTGCCAGCAGCCTAAGCCCCATTTACTCTGGGGCCAACGTCCTGACTTTC
CDR3 protein: CASSLSPIYSGANVLTF

V gene: TRBV5-6
clone size: -
D gene: TRBD2
J gene: TRBJ2-1
CDR3 DNA: TGTGCCAGCAGCCTCCTCCGATTACTAGCGGGGGGGCCGGGTGAGCAGTTCTTC
CDR3 protein: CASSLLRLLAGGPGEQFF

V gene: TRBV3-1/TRBV3-2
clone size: -
D gene: -
J gene: TRBJ1-2
CDR3 DNA: TGTGCCAGCAGCCAGAGGGGCGGGGAGGGTGGCTACACCTTC
CDR3 protein: CASSQRGGEGGYTF

V gene: TRBV5-1
clone size: -
D gene: TRBD1
J gene: TRBJ1-1
CDR3 DNA: TGCGCCAGCAGCTACCATGGACAGGGATCGAACACTGAAGCTTTCTTT
CDR3 protein: CASSYHGQGSNTEAFF

V gene: TRBV7-8
clone size: -
D gene: -
J gene: TRBJ1-2
CDR3 DNA: TGTGCCAGCAGCTTCGGAGGGGGGGACTATGGCTACACCTTC
CDR3 protein: CASSFGGGDYGYTF

V gene: TRBV19
clone size: -
D gene: -
J gene: TRBJ1-1
CDR3 DNA: TGTGCCAGTACCCCGGGTATACAGGGCAACACTGAAGCTTTCTTT
CDR3 protein: CASTPGIQGNTEAFF

V gene: TRBV3-1/TRBV3-2
clone size: -
D gene: -
J gene: TRBJ1-1
CDR3 DNA: TGTGCCAGCAGCCAAGCAGGGTTGAACACTGAAGCTTTCTTT
CDR3 protein: CASSQAGLNTEAFF

V gene: TRBV7-8
clone size: -
D gene: -
J gene: TRBJ2-3
CDR3 DNA: TGTGCCAGCAGCTTACTGCCGGCAGGGCGAACAGATACGCAGTATTTT
CDR3 protein: CASSLLPAGRTDTQYF

V gene: TRBV5-1
clone size: few
D gene: -
J gene: TRBJ1-2
CDR3 DNA: TGCGCCAGCAGCTCCGCCTCCGGGGTCTATGGCTACACCTTC
CDR3 protein: CASSSASGVYGYTF

V gene: TRBV6-5
clone size: -
D gene: -
J gene: TRBJ2-2
CDR3 DNA: TGTGCCAGCAGTTACTCGGGCAGCCTCGGGGAGCTGTTTTTT
CDR3 protein: CASSYSGSLGELFF

V gene: TRBV6-5
clone size: -
D gene: -
J gene: TRBJ1-1
CDR3 DNA: TGTGCCAGCAGTTACGCAGGGGCCCCTGAAGCTTTCTTT
CDR3 protein: CASSYAGAPEAFF

V gene: TRBV25-1
clone size: -
D gene: -
J gene: TRBJ2-6
CDR3 DNA: TGTGCCAGCAGTGAATCAACAGTACCCTCTGGGGCCAACGTCCTGACTTTC
CDR3 protein: CASSESTVPSGANVLTF

V gene: TRBV7-2
clone size: -
D gene: TRBD2
J gene: TRBJ2-1
CDR3 DNA: TGTGCCAGCAGTTACGGGACTAGCTATCATGGTGAGCAGTTCTTC
CDR3 protein: CASSYGTSYHGEQFF

V gene: TRBV18
clone size: -
D gene: TRBD2
J gene: TRBJ2-2
CDR3 DNA: TGTGCCAGCTCACCAAGACTAGCCAGGGCCGGGGAGCTGTTTTTT
CDR3 protein: CASSPRLARAGELFF

V gene: TRBV21-1
clone size: -
D gene: -
J gene: TRBJ2-1
CDR3 DNA: TGTGCCAGCAGCAAAGTGTGGAGCTCCTACAATGAGCAGTTCTTC
CDR3 protein: CASSKVWSSYNEQFF

V gene: TRBV7-3
clone size: -
D gene: TRBD2
J gene: TRBJ2-3
CDR3 DNA: TGTGCCAGCAGCTTACTTCCTAGCGGGGGGAGTTACCATACGCAGTATTTT
CDR3 protein: CASSLLPSGGSYHTQYF

V gene: TRBV24-1
clone size: -
D gene: TRBD1
J gene: TRBJ1-2
CDR3 DNA: TGTGCCACCAGTGCTCCAGACAGGGACCATGGCTACACCTTC
CDR3 protein: CATSAPDRDHGYTF

V gene: TRBV9
clone size: -
D gene: TRBD2
J gene: TRBJ2-2
CDR3 DNA: TGTGCCAGCACCGCTAGCGGGAGCTACACCGGGGAGCTGTTTTTT
CDR3 protein: CASTASGSYTGELFF

V gene: TRBV2
clone size: few
D gene: -
J gene: TRBJ1-5
CDR3 DNA: TGTGCCAGCAGTGAAGAGATCGGCGGGGGCGGGCCCCAGCATTTT
CDR3 protein: CASSEEIGGGGPQHF

V gene: TRBV2
clone size: -
D gene: TRBD1
J gene: TRBJ2-1
CDR3 DNA: TGTGCCAGCATCCCGGGACAGACCTACAATGAGCAGTTCTTC
CDR3 protein: CASIPGQTYNEQFF